This T cell receptor (beta chain) was identified during a study of T cell responses to AZD1222 COVID-19 vaccine. Study-wide background: Whether given at about 4 or about 12 weeks, second doses were pooled.

General observations from the study: Only 5 or 6 people who got AZD1222 tested seropositive at baseline. Spike-specific TCR breadth and depth both grew after two AZD1222 doses. The sample set comprised mostly white British donors with more females, and clonal diversity was possibly underestimated.

As to this clone: Its antigen is not known.

Here immunoSEQ multiplex PCR was the method, and the copy in TCRdb shows in-frame clones only, minus some. The top ten hold 2.5% to 3% of the sample, which has 150,000 to 200,000 clones, about nine tenths seen once. There are 15 residues in the CDR3. CDR1 is SGHTA and CDR2 is FQGNSA in the germline V gene. V lost 4 bases, J lost 2 bases, and 14 bases lay in between. The sequencing here drew on peripheral blood, taken on day 0 of AZD1222 vaccination. This chain joins TRBV7-2 and TRBJ2-5; a possible D gene is TRBD2 (5 bases). The TCR sequence derives from an adult in good health. The CDR3 loop is CASSSPLWRQETQYF. CDR3 in DNA: TGTGCCAGCAGCTCCCCACTCTGGAGGCAAGAGACCCAGTACTTC.